This T cell receptor (beta chain) was obtained from a study of blood T cell repertoires in COVID-19. Turning to the study itself: In each case, the material was cDNA or gDNA derived from T cells, B-cell-depleted T cells, or PBMCs.

The Seattle site enrolled patients during active infection and followed them longitudinally. The CDR3 length is 16 residues. Trimming cost V 3 bases and J 0 bases; bases outside gene matches: 6. Germline V gene data show CDR1 as LNHDA and CDR2 as SQIVND (reference sequence). Repertoires were generated with immunoSEQ multiplex PCR, while TCRdb's copy carries only in-frame clones and drops some. The sample records about 150,000 clones, 75% to 90% being singletons. The sequenced material came from peripheral blood. This TCR was recovered from a man in his late teens or twenties with COVID-19, enrolled during active disease. The V gene is TRBV19, the J gene TRBJ2-7; 9 bases agree with TRBD1. This chain's CDR3 is CASSIAGTGTSYEQYF. DNA for the CDR3: TGTGCCAGTAGTATTGCCGGGACAGGGACCTCCTACGAGCAGTACTTC.